A selection of T cell receptor beta chains follows, all from one sample in a study of blood T cell repertoires in COVID-19. Profiled with immunoSEQ multiplex PCR; TCRdb holds only in-frame clones, not every one. The sample includes a few hundred thousand clones, roughly 80% of them seen just once. Sequenced material: peripheral blood. The receptor set was obtained from a woman of 80 years or more with acute or convalescent COVID-19. Both conserved end residues are part of each CDR3. D genes are given only for firm matches. Size is stated for part of the rows, as once, few or many counts, or as a class when the clone is expanded.

TRBD1 NA TRBJ1-5 TRBV19 TGTGCCAGTAGCCGCGGGACAGAAGTCAATCAGCCCCAGCATTTT CASSRGTEVNQPQHF
TRBD1 once TRBJ1-5 TRBV29-1 TGCAGCGTTGCGACACAGGGGTTTCAGCCCCAGCATTTT CSVATQGFQPQHF
TRBD1 NA TRBJ1-1 TRBV15 TGTGCCACCAGCAGGATGCTAATACAGGGGGCTGGCACTGAAGCTTTCTTT CATSRMLIQGAGTEAFF
NA NA TRBJ1-1 TRBV5-4 TGTGCCAGCACCGACGTAGGGGCTGAAGCTTTCTTT CASTDVGAEAFF
NA NA TRBJ1-1 TRBV6-6 TGTGCCAGCTTTCCCTTCAGAAACACTGAAGCTTTCTTT CASFPFRNTEAFF
NA NA TRBJ1-1 TRBV5-1 TGCGCCAGCAGCTCGGTCCGGAACACTGAAGCTTTCTTT CASSSVRNTEAFF
NA NA TRBJ1-6 TRBV9 TGTGCCAGCAGCGCGACTCGGGGAAATTCACCCCTCCACTTT CASSATRGNSPLHF
TRBD1 NA TRBJ2-1 TRBV4-1 TGCGCCAGCAGCCAAGAATGGAGGGGACAGGGCTCCTACAATGAGCAGTTCTTC CASSQEWRGQGSYNEQFF
NA NA TRBJ1-2 TRBV7-9 TGTGCCAGCAGCTTAGGAACGGGCCCCAGCGGCTATGGCTACACCTTC CASSLGTGPSGYGYTF
TRBD1 NA TRBJ1-1 TRBV6-6 TGTGCCAGCAGTTACGGCCTAGGGACAGGGGGATCTGAAGCTTTCTTT CASSYGLGTGGSEAFF
NA few TRBJ1-2 TRBV3-1/TRBV3-2 TGTGCCAGCAGCCAGGGAGGCTATGGCTACACCTTC CASSQGGYGYTF
TRBD2 NA TRBJ2-3 TRBV7-2 TGTGCCAGCAGCTCCACGACTAGCGGGGGTGATACGCAGTATTTT CASSSTTSGGDTQYF
TRBD2 NA TRBJ2-1 TRBV11-2 TGTGCCAGCGGAACTAGCGGGCCTTACAATGAGCAGTTCTTC CASGTSGPYNEQFF
NA NA TRBJ2-1 TRBV4-2 TGTGCCAGCAGCCAATCCGAGCACAATGAGCAGTTCTTC CASSQSEHNEQFF
NA NA TRBJ1-2 TRBV28 TGTGCCAGCAGGATAGTTCTGGGCGGGATCTATGGCTACACCTTC CASRIVLGGIYGYTF
NA NA TRBJ2-7 TRBV30 TGTGCCTGGAGAGGGCAGCTAGAGGGCGAGCAGTACTTC CAWRGQLEGEQYF
NA NA TRBJ2-3 TRBV19 TGTGCCAGTAGGAGCGGAGGCACAGATACGCAGTATTTT CASRSGGTDTQYF
TRBD1 NA TRBJ1-5 TRBV30 TGTGCCTGGAGCCCCACGACAGGGCCCCGGCCAAAACAGCCCCAGCATTTT CAWSPTTGPRPKQPQHF
NA NA TRBJ2-5 TRBV11-2 TGTGCCAGCAGCTTAGGCAGTTCCGAGACCCAGTACTTC CASSLGSSETQYF
NA once TRBJ2-7 TRBV28 TGTGCCAGCAGTATGAACAGGGCCGAGCAGTACTTC CASSMNRAEQYF
TRBD2 NA TRBJ2-2 TRBV5-6 TGTGCCAGCAGCTTGTCTGCAGCGGGAGACACCGGGGAGCTGTTTTTT CASSLSAAGDTGELFF
TRBD2 NA TRBJ2-7 TRBV3-1/TRBV3-2 TGTGCCAGCACCCTGGGACTAGCGGGGGCCGAGCAGTACTTC CASTLGLAGAEQYF
NA NA TRBJ1-6 TRBV6-5 TGTGCCAGCAGTCTGTCGGGTTCACCCCTCCACTTT CASSLSGSPLHF
TRBD2 NA TRBJ2-3 TRBV6-2/TRBV6-3 TGTGCCAGCAGCCCCACGAGCGGGGGCACTAGCACAGATACGCAGTATTTT CASSPTSGGTSTDTQYF
TRBD1 NA TRBJ2-1 TRBV6-5 TGTGCCAGCAGCACACAGGGGGGCGGGCAGTTCTTC CASSTQGGGQFF
TRBD1 NA TRBJ1-2 TRBV5-6 TGTGCCAGCATCTCCCTCAGGACAGGGTCCTTCGGCGGCTACACCTTC CASISLRTGSFGGYTF
NA NA TRBJ2-7 TRBV6-2/TRBV6-3 TGTGCCAGCAGTTCACCTATGGGCGCCTACGAGCAGTACTTC CASSSPMGAYEQYF
TRBD2 NA TRBJ2-5 TRBV5-1 TGCGCCAGCAGCACCGGGACTAGCGGGGGATGGGTTAGAGAGACCCAGTACTTC CASSTGTSGGWVRETQYF
NA NA TRBJ2-7 TRBV4-2 TGTGCCAGCAGCCAACAGGGGATACAATCCGAGCAGTACTTC CASSQQGIQSEQYF
NA NA TRBJ1-4 TRBV5-8 TGTGCCAGCAGCTTGGGACAGTTTAATGAAAAACTGTTTTTT CASSLGQFNEKLFF
TRBD1 NA TRBJ1-1 TRBV7-2 TGTGCCAGCAGCTTACACAGGGGAGGCACTGAAGCTTTCTTT CASSLHRGGTEAFF
TRBD1 NA TRBJ2-5 TRBV2 TGTGCCAGCAGTAGACAGGGTTTGGGAGAGACCCAGTACTTC CASSRQGLGETQYF
NA NA TRBJ1-5 TRBV28 TGTGCCAGCAGGAGCACTCCGGGGAGCAATCAGCCCCAGCATTTT CASRSTPGSNQPQHF